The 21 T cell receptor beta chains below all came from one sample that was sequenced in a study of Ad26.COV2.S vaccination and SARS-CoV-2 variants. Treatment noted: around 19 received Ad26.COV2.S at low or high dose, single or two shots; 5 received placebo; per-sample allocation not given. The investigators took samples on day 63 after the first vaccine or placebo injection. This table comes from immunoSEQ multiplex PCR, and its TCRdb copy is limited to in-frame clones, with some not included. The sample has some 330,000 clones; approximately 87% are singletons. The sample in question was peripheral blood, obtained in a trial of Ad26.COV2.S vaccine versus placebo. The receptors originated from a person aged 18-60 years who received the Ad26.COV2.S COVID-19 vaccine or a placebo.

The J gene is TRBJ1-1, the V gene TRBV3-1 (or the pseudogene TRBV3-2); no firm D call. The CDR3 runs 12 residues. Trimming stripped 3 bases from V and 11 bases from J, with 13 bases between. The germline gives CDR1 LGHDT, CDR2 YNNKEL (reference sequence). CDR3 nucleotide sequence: TGTGCCAGCAGCCAGGATGGCCGGTCCGCTTTCTTT. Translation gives CASSQDGRSAFF.

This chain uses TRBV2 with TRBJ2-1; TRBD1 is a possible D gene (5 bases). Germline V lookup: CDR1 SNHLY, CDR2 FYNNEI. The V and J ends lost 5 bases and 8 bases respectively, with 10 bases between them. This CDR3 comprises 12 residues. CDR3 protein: CASSISGYEQFF. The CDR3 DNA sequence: TGTGCCAGCAGTATCTCAGGGTATGAGCAGTTCTTC. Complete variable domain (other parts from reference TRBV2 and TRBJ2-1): EPEVTQTPSHQVTQMGQEVILRCVPISNHLYFYWYRQILGQKVEFLVSFYNNEISEKSEIFDDQFSVERPDGSNFTLKIRSTKLEDSAMYFCASSISGYEQFFGPGTRLTVL.

The CDR3 DNA is TGTGCCAGCAGCTTGGGGGCAGGGGGAGACACCGGGGAGCTGTTTTTT. It is translated as CASSLGAGGDTGELFF. This chain links TRBV5-4 with TRBJ2-2; 7 positions match TRBD1. There are 16 residues in the CDR3. Germline V gene lookup returns CDR1 SGHNT and CDR2 YYREEE (reference sequence). V was clipped by 0 bases and J by 3 bases; unmatched bases: 5.

CDR3 loop: CASSQDLTGFYEQYV. The CDR3 DNA sequence: TGTGCCAGCAGCCAGGACCTTACAGGGTTCTACGAGCAGTACGTC. The chain employs TRBV4-2 and TRBJ2-7; tentative D call: TRBD1 (6 bases). The length of the CDR3 is 15 residues. Trimming left V 3 bases short and J 3 bases short, with 15 bases between. Germline CDR1 reads LGHNA; CDR2 reads YNFKEQ.

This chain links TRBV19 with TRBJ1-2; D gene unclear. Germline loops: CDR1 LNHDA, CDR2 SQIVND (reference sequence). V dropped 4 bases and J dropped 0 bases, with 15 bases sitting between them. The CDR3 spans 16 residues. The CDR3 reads CASSRFGSNANYGYTF. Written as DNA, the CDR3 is TGTGCCAGTAGTAGGTTCGGGAGTAACGCTAACTATGGCTACACCTTC.

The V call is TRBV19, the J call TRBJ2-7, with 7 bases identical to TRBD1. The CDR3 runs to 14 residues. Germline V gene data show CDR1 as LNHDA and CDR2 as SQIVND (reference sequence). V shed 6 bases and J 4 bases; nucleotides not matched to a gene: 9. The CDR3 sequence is CASSFSTGNYEQYV. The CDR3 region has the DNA TGTGCCAGTAGCTTTTCGACAGGGAATTACGAGCAGTACGTC.

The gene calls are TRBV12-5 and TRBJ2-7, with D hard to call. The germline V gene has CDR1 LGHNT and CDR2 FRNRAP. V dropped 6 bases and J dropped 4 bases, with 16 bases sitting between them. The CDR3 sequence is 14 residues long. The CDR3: CASGHAALSYEQYF. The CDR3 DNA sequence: TGTGCTAGTGGCCATGCCGCTCTATCTTACGAGCAGTACTTC.

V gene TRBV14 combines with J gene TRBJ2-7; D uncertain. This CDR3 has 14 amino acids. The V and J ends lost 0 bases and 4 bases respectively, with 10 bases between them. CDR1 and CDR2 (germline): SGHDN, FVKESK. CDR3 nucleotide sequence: TGTGCCAGCAGCCAAGATCGCGTACCTTACGAGCAGTACTTC. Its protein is CASSQDRVPYEQYF.

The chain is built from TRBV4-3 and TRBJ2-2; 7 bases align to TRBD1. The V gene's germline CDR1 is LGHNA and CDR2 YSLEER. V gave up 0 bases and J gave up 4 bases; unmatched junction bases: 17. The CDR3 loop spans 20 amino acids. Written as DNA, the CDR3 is TGCGCCAGCAGCCAAGAACCCTCACTAGGGACAGCAAAAAGCACCGGGGAGCTGTTTTTT. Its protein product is CASSQEPSLGTAKSTGELFF.

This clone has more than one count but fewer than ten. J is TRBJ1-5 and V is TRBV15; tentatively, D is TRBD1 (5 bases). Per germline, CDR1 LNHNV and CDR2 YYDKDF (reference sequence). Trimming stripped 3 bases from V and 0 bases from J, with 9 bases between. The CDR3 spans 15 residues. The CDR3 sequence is CATSSGDVSNQPQHF. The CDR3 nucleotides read TGTGCCACCAGCAGTGGGGACGTTAGCAATCAGCCCCAGCATTTT.

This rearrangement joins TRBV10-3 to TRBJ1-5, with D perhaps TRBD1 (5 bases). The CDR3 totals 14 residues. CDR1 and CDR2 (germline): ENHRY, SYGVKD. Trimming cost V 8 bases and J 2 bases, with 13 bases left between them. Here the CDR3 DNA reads TGTGCCATCGGGGCGTCAGATGGCAATCAGCCCCAGCATTTT. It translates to CAIGASDGNQPQHF.

The CDR3 sequence: CSASDLSWLEETQYF. The DNA for the CDR3 is TGCAGTGCTAGTGATCTCTCGTGGCTTGAGGAGACCCAGTACTTC. This chain joins TRBV20-1 and TRBJ2-5; D is uncertain. CDR3 length equals 15 residues. Germline V gene lookup returns CDR1 DFQATT and CDR2 SNEGSKA (reference sequence). V dropped 3 bases and J dropped 5 bases, with 19 bases sitting between them.

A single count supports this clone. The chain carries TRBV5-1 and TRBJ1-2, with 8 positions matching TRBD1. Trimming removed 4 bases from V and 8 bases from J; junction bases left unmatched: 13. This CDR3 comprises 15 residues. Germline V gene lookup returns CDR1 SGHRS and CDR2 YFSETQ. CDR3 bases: TGCGCCAGCAGCCTAAAACAGACAGGGGATGAGGGCTACACCTTC. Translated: CASSLKQTGDEGYTF.

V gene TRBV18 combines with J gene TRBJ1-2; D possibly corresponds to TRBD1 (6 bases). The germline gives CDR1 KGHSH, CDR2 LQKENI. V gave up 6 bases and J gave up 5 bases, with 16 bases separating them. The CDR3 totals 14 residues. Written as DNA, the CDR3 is TGTGCCAGCTCTCCTTCAAGACAGGAGTATGGCTACACCTTC. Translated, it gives CASSPSRQEYGYTF.

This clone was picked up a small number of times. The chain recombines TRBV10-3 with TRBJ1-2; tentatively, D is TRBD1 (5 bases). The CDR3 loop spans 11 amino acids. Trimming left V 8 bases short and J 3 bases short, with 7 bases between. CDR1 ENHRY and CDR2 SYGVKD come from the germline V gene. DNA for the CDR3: TGTGCCATCGCGGGGGACTATGGCTACACCTTC. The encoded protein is CAIAGDYGYTF.

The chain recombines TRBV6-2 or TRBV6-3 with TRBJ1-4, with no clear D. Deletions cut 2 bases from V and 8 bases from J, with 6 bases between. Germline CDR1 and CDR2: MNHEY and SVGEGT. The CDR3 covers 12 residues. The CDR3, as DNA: TGTGCCAGCAGTTACCCACAGGAAAAACTGTTTTTT. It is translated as CASSYPQEKLFF.

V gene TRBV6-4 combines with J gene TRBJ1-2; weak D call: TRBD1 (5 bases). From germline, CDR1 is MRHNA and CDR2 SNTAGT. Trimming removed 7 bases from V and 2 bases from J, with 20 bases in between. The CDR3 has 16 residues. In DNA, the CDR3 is TGTGCCAGCAAAGGTGGGGACCGACCCCGAAACTATGGCTACACCTTC. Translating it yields CASKGGDRPRNYGYTF.

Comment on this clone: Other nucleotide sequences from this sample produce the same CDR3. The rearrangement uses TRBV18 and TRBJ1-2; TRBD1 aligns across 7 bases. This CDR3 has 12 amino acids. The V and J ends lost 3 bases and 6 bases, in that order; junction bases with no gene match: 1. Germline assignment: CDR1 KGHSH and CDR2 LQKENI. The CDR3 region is CASSPTGDGYTF. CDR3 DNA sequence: TGTGCCAGCTCACCCACAGGGGATGGCTACACCTTC.

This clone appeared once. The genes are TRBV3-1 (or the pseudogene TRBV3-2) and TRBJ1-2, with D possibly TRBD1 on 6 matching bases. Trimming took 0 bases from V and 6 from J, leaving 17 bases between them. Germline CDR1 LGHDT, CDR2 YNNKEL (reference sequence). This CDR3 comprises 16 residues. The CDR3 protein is CASSQDFNRVVHGYTF. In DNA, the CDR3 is TGTGCCAGCAGCCAAGATTTTAACAGGGTGGTACATGGCTACACCTTC.

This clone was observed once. The CDR3, as DNA: TGTGCCAGCAGTTTCTTGGGGGAGGGTGACAATGAGCAGTTCTTC. It specifies CASSFLGEGDNEQFF. The chain carries TRBV27 and TRBJ2-1, with 7 bases lining up with TRBD2. The CDR3 length is 15 residues. Per the germline V gene, CDR1 is MNHEY and CDR2 is SMNVEV (reference sequence). Germline trimming cut 3 bases from V and 5 bases from J; bases unmatched to any gene: 7.

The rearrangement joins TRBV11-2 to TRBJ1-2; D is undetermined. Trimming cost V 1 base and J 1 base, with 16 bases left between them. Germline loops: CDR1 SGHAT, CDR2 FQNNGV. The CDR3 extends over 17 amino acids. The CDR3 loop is CASSLGHTAKNNYGYTF. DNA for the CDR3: TGTGCCAGCAGCTTAGGACACACAGCAAAAAATAACTATGGCTACACCTTC.